Shown below are 31 T cell receptor beta chains from a single sample sequenced in a study of CD8+CD57+ T cells in acquired aplastic anemia. It was patients with CD8+CD57+ cell expansion by flow cytometry who were chosen for sequencing. According to the study, genomic DNA was the template for TCR beta VDJ and CDR3 profiling. MiXCR, applied by TCRdb to the reads, yields one record per CDR3 protein. The sample has some 150,000 distinct CDR3 sequences, 60% to 80% seen once. The sequencing sample was made of sorted CD4+, CD8+, or CD8+CD57+ T cells (not recorded which) from PBMCs. Receptors were obtained from a human donor with aplastic anemia.

This chain uses TRBV11-3 with TRBJ2-6, with TRBD1 as a possible D gene (5 bases). V was clipped by 5 bases and J by 0 bases, with 8 bases between them. CDR1 SGHNT and CDR2 YENEEA come from the germline V gene. CDR3 size: 15 residues. The CDR3 sequence: CASSHQGSGANVLTF. The CDR3 nucleotides are TGTGCCAGCAGCCACCAGGGCTCTGGGGCCAACGTCCTGACTTTC. Drawing the rest from reference TRBV11-3 and TRBJ2-6, the complete variable domain is EAGVVQSPRYKIIEKKQPVAFWCNPISGHNTLYWYLQNLGQGPELLIRYENEEAVDDSQLPKDRFSAERLKGVDSTLKIQPAELGDSAVYLCASSHQGSGANVLTFGAGSRLTVL.

This clonotype was counted a few times. The junction departs from germline at one end; a sequencing error may be responsible. The genes are TRBV7-7 and TRBJ2-5; the D gene is possibly TRBD2 (6 bases). The CDR3 extends over 16 amino acids. The germline gives CDR1 SSHAT, CDR2 FNYEAQ (reference sequence). CDR3 nucleotide sequence: TGTGCTAGCAGCTCCTCAGGGATCGGGGGAGGAGAGACCCAGTACTTC. This encodes CASSSSGIGGGETQYF.

The chain has TRBV7-6 and TRBJ1-3, with D possibly TRBD1 on 5 matching bases. V lost 1 base to trimming and J lost 4 bases, with 11 bases between them. The CDR3 is 15 amino acids. Germline V lookup: CDR1 SGHVS, CDR2 FNYEAQ. The CDR3 region has the DNA TGTGCCAGCAGCTTAGTGCCAGGGCCCGGAAACACCATATATTTT. This gives the protein CASSLVPGPGNTIYF. Filled out from reference TRBV7-6 and TRBJ1-3, the complete variable domain reads GAGVSQSPRYKVTKRGQDVALRCDPISGHVSLYWYRQALGQGPEFLTYFNYEAQQDKSGLPNDRFSAERPEGSISTLTIQRTEQRDSAMYRCASSLVPGPGNTIYFGEGSWLTVV.

This rearrangement joins TRBV5-1 to TRBJ2-1; D perhaps matches TRBD2 (6 bases). CDR3 size: 17 residues. Germline V gene sequence: CDR1 SGHRS, CDR2 YFSETQ. Trimming shortened V by 0 bases and J by 0 bases, and 13 bases separated the two germline ends. CDR3 sequence: CASSLAGSTSSYNEQFF. The CDR3 DNA is TGCGCCAGCAGCTTGGCCGGGAGCACGAGCTCCTACAATGAGCAGTTCTTC.

There are a few counts of this clonotype. V gene TRBV24-1 combines with J gene TRBJ2-7, with D maybe TRBD2 (6 bases). Deletions cut 4 bases from V and 5 bases from J, with 11 bases between. Germline V gene sequence: CDR1 KGHDR, CDR2 SFDVKD. CDR3 length equals 13 residues. CDR3 nucleotides: TGTGCCACCAGTGAGCAGGGAGGAAACGAGCAGTACTTC. Its translation: CATSEQGGNEQYF.

The chain couples TRBV9 to TRBJ1-2, with 8 bases that match TRBD1. The CDR3 covers 15 residues. Germline lookup yields CDR1 SGDLS and CDR2 YYNGEE. V shed 3 bases and J 1 base; nucleotides not matched to a gene: 5. The CDR3 sequence is CASSGQGNGNYGYTF. CDR3 nucleotide sequence: TGTGCCAGCAGCGGACAGGGGAACGGTAACTATGGCTACACCTTC.

The chain combines TRBV7-8 with TRBJ1-1, with D perhaps matching TRBD1 (6 bases). Germline V gives CDR1 SGHVS, CDR2 FQNEAQ. Trimming took 1 base from V and 5 from J, leaving 20 bases between them. The CDR3 is 17 residues long. The CDR3 DNA sequence: TGTGCCAGCAGCTTAGTAATCATTCCAGGGGCGCGGACTGAAGCTTTCTTT. Protein product: CASSLVIIPGARTEAFF. The full variable domain, rest sourced from reference TRBV7-8 and TRBJ1-1, is GAGVSQSPRYKVAKRGQDVALRCDPISGHVSLFWYQQALGQGPEFLTYFQNEAQLDKSGLPSDRFFAERPEGSVSTLKIQRTQQEDSAVYLCASSLVIIPGARTEAFFGQGTRLTVV.

The chain links TRBV19 to TRBJ1-6; no reliable D call. V lost 3 bases to trimming and J lost 9 bases, with 12 bases between them. This CDR3 comprises 14 residues. Germline CDR1 reads LNHDA; CDR2 reads SQIVND (reference sequence). CDR3 residues: CASSMASGGSPLHF. The DNA for the CDR3 is TGTGCCAGTAGTATGGCGTCAGGCGGTTCACCCCTCCACTTT.

The chain links TRBV7-3 to TRBJ2-5; 9 bases line up with TRBD1. Trimming at V came to 4 bases and at J to 5 bases, leaving 8 bases not matched to a gene. CDR3 length equals 15 residues. Looked up from germline, CDR1 is SGHTA and CDR2 is FQGTGA. The CDR3: CASSWSGQGGETQYF. The CDR3 DNA reads TGTGCCAGCAGCTGGTCGGGACAGGGTGGGGAGACCCAGTACTTC.

This clonotype is a singleton in its sample. The CDR3 sequence is CASSYGSSSYNEQFF. CDR3 bases: TGTGCCAGCAGTTACGGCTCGAGCTCCTACAATGAGCAGTTCTTC. This chain joins TRBV6-5 and TRBJ2-1; no clear D gene. CDR1 and CDR2 from the germline V gene are MNHEY and SVGAGI. This CDR3 contains 15 residues. V gave up 2 bases and J gave up 0 bases, with 8 bases separating them.

A few counts support this clonotype. The chain has TRBV20-1 and TRBJ1-5; TRBD1 is a possible D gene (6 bases). Germline CDR1 reads DFQATT; CDR2 reads SNEGSKA (reference sequence). The CDR3 runs to 12 residues. V was trimmed by 6 bases and J by 11 bases, leaving 17 bases between them. In nucleotides, the CDR3 is TGCAGTGCACCGAGGGAGGGGGAGGCCCAGCATTTT. Amino acid sequence: CSAPREGEAQHF.

The chain is built from TRBV2 and TRBJ2-7; 12 bases align to TRBD2. Germline CDR1 reads SNHLY; CDR2 reads FYNNEI. V gave up 8 bases and J gave up 0 bases; unmatched junction bases: 5. The CDR3 has 15 amino acids. The CDR3 bases are TGTGCCAGCGCAGCGGGACTAGCGGGCTCCTACGAGCAGTACTTC. As protein: CASAAGLAGSYEQYF.

The table lists this clonotype with many counts. The chain uses TRBV6-6 and TRBJ2-3; tentatively, D is TRBD1 (7 bases). Per germline, CDR1 MNHNY and CDR2 SVGAGI (reference sequence). The V end lost 2 bases, the J end lost 6 bases, and 24 bases lay between the germline ends. The CDR3 totals 18 residues. The CDR3 nucleotides read TGTGCCAGCAGTTACCCGACAGGGAGGCGGACACATGGGGATACGCAGTATTTT. Its translation is CASSYPTGRRTHGDTQYF.

The chain employs TRBV29-1 and TRBJ2-5; D possibly corresponds to TRBD2 (6 bases). This CDR3 region has 13 residues. Germline V lookup: CDR1 SQVTM, CDR2 ANQGSEA. V dropped 5 bases and J dropped 6 bases, with 16 bases sitting between them. The CDR3 bases are TGCAGCGTTTCGCGGGAAAATCCCAAGACCCAGTACTTC. The encoded protein is CSVSRENPKTQYF.

The J gene is TRBJ2-5, the V gene TRBV7-2; 8 positions match TRBD1. CDR1 SGHTA and CDR2 FQGNSA come from the germline V gene. This CDR3 contains 14 residues. Trimming cost V 4 bases and J 4 bases; bases outside gene matches: 5. CDR3 sequence: CASSWKQGGETQYF. The DNA for the CDR3 is TGTGCCAGCAGCTGGAAACAGGGGGGAGAGACCCAGTACTTC.

With respect to this clonotype: The conserved phenylalanine or tryptophan normally closing the CDR3 is absent here, so this likely arose from a read error. The chain uses TRBV29-1 and TRBJ2-2; 7 bases align to TRBD1. With 7 bases clipped from V and 0 bases from J, the junction kept 5 bases outside the gene matches. The CDR3 sequence is 14 residues long. The V gene's germline CDR1 is SQVTM and CDR2 ANQGSEA. The CDR3 reads CSARDSTNTGELFS. The CDR3 DNA follows: TGCAGCGCTCGGGACAGCACGAACACCGGGGAGCTGTTTTCT.

This clonotype was detected once. The chain couples TRBV10-1 to TRBJ1-5; 8 positions match TRBD1. The CDR3 is made up of 14 amino acids. V trimming: 5 bases; J trimming: 1 base; junction bases outside the gene matches: 1. The germline gives CDR1 WNHNN, CDR2 SYGVQD (reference sequence). CDR3 sequence (DNA): TGCGCCAGCAGTTGGGACAGGAGCAATCAGCCCCAGCATTTT. Its protein is CASSWDRSNQPQHF.

This chain uses TRBV15 with TRBJ1-2; TRBD1 aligns across 8 bases. V was clipped by 6 bases and J by 0 bases; unmatched bases: 6. CDR1 LNHNV and CDR2 YYDKDF come from the germline V gene (reference sequence). The CDR3 has 15 residues. CDR3 region: CATRTDRGTNYGYTF. CDR3 sequence (DNA): TGTGCCACCAGGACCGACAGGGGAACTAACTATGGCTACACCTTC.

This sequence joins TRBV20-1 and TRBJ1-5, with no clear D. V gave up 0 bases and J gave up 6 bases, with 9 bases separating them. Germline values: CDR1 DFQATT, CDR2 SNEGSKA (reference sequence). The CDR3 covers 13 residues. The CDR3 reads CSAREAVGQPQHF. The DNA of the CDR3 is TGCAGTGCTAGAGAGGCCGTCGGTCAGCCCCAGCATTTT.

With regard to this clonotype: An end of the junction does not agree with germline; a read error may underlie this. This chain links TRBV4-3 with TRBJ2-6; D may be TRBD1 or TRBD2 (5 bases each). CDR1 and CDR2 from the germline V gene are LGHNA and YSLEER. CDR3 length equals 16 residues. The CDR3 DNA is TGCGCCTGCAGCCAAGATTGGGGGACTGGGGCCAACGTCCTGACTTTC. It encodes CACSQDWGTGANVLTF.

This chain joins TRBV29-1 and TRBJ1-2; D not resolved. This CDR3 is built from 13 residues. V dropped 3 bases and J dropped 8 bases, with 16 bases sitting between them. Germline-derived CDR1 and CDR2 are SQVTM and ANQGSEA. The CDR3 region is CSVEDEGLGGYTF. The CDR3 region has the DNA TGCAGCGTTGAGGATGAGGGCCTCGGCGGCTACACCTTC. The full variable domain, in which reference TRBV29-1 and TRBJ1-2 provide the parts outside the CDR3, is SAVISQKPSRDICQRGTSLTIQCQVDSQVTMMFWYRQQPGQSLTLIATANQGSEATYESGFVIDKFPISRPNLTFSTLTVSNMSPEDSSIYLCSVEDEGLGGYTFGSGTRLTVV.

This rearrangement joins TRBV14 to TRBJ2-3; no definite D call. Germline CDR1 SGHDN, CDR2 FVKESK. The CDR3 length is 15 residues. The ends were cut back, 4 bases at V and 0 bases at J, with 11 bases in the middle. CDR3 residues: CASSPPAVSTDTQYF. Here the CDR3 DNA reads TGTGCCAGCAGCCCACCGGCGGTTAGCACAGATACGCAGTATTTT.

This clonotype was seen a few times. The V call is TRBV7-2, the J call TRBJ2-1; no reliable D call. This CDR3 is built from 14 residues. CDR1 is SGHTA, CDR2 FQGNSA, per germline. V was pared by 2 bases and J by 10 bases, with 15 bases between. DNA of the CDR3: TGTGCCAGCAGCTTAACTCACTTGGACCTGGAGCAGTTCTTC. It yields the protein CASSLTHLDLEQFF. The variable domain in full, with the rest retrieved from reference TRBV7-2 and TRBJ2-1, is GAGVSQSPSNKVTEKGKDVELRCDPISGHTALYWYRQSLGQGLEFLIYFQGNSAPDKSGLPSDRFSAERTGGSVSTLTIQRTQQEDSAVYLCASSLTHLDLEQFFGPGTRLTVL.

As DNA, the CDR3 is TGTGCCATATCTAGCGGGAGGACCTCCTACAATGAGCAGTTCTTC. Its translation: CAISSGRTSYNEQFF. The rearrangement joins TRBV10-3 to TRBJ2-1, with 11 positions matching TRBD2. Germline CDR1 is ENHRY and CDR2 is SYGVKD. After removal of 9 bases from V and 0 bases from J, the junction contained 4 bases not matched to a gene. The CDR3 sequence is 15 residues long.

Many counts were recorded for this clonotype. The V call is TRBV6-4, the J call TRBJ2-3; 11 positions match TRBD1. V dropped 4 bases and J dropped 3; count of bases not matched to a gene: 3. From germline, CDR1 is MRHNA and CDR2 SNTAGT. This CDR3 has 15 residues. CDR3: CASSAGQGETDTQYF. The CDR3 nucleotides read TGTGCCAGCAGTGCGGGACAGGGGGAGACAGATACGCAGTATTTT.

V gene TRBV5-5 combines with J gene TRBJ2-7; no definite D call. The V gene's germline CDR1 is SGHKS and CDR2 YYEKEE (reference sequence). Trimming stripped 4 bases from V and 0 bases from J, with 11 bases between. This CDR3 spans 14 amino acids. In DNA, the CDR3 is TGTGCCAGCAGCGGAAACGGGTTCTCCTACGAGCAGTACTTC. Its protein product is CASSGNGFSYEQYF.

The V gene is TRBV12-3 or TRBV12-4, the J gene TRBJ2-1; TRBD2 matches 15 bases. The CDR3 has 19 residues. V shed 2 bases and J 7 bases; nucleotides not matched to a gene: 12. The CDR3 sequence: CASSLIDGTSGRPKNEQFF. The CDR3 DNA is TGTGCCAGCAGTTTAATAGACGGGACTAGCGGGAGGCCCAAAAATGAGCAGTTCTTC.

The chain recombines TRBV12-3 or TRBV12-4 with TRBJ2-7; a possible D gene is TRBD1 (5 bases). The length of the CDR3 is 15 residues. V was shortened by 6 bases and J by 4 bases, with 19 bases between the two germline ends. CDR3 sequence: CASSRRKGEEYEQYF. The CDR3 nucleotides are TGTGCCAGCAGCCGTCGAAAAGGGGAAGAATACGAGCAGTACTTC.

The chain is built from TRBV7-8 and TRBJ1-2; unclear D gene. CDR3 length: 14 residues. Germline V CDR1 and CDR2: SGHVS, FQNEAQ. V was pared by 5 bases and J by 8 bases, with 18 bases between. The CDR3 DNA follows: TGTGCCAGCAGCGACACCCCCGGGCATCGCGGCTACACCTTC. This codes for CASSDTPGHRGYTF.

This clonotype was recorded a few times. The chain uses TRBV20-1 and TRBJ1-5, with D perhaps TRBD1 (6 bases). CDR1 DFQATT and CDR2 SNEGSKA come from the germline V gene (reference sequence). The CDR3 runs 12 residues. V lost 7 bases to trimming and J lost 7 bases, with 14 bases between them. The CDR3 loop is CSGTDSDQPQHF. The CDR3 coding sequence is TGCAGTGGGACAGATTCGGACCAGCCCCAGCATTTT.

This clonotype was observed at least ten times. The J gene is TRBJ1-2, the V gene TRBV12-3 or TRBV12-4; weak D call: TRBD1 (6 bases). The CDR3 covers 15 residues. V gave up 3 bases and J gave up 6 bases, with 17 bases separating them. CDR3: CASSLVQGNIDGYTF. The CDR3 coding sequence is TGTGCCAGCAGTTTGGTCCAGGGGAACATTGATGGCTACACCTTC.